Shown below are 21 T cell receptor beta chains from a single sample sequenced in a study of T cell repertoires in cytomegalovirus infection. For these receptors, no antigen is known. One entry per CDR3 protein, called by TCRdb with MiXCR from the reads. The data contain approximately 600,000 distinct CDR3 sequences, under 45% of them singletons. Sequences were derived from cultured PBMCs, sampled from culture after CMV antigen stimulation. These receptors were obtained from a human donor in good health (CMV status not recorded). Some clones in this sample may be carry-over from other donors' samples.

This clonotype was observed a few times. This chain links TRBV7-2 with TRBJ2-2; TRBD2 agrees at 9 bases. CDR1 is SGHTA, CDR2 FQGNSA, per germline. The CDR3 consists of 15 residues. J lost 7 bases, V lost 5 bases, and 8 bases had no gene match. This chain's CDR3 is CASSPLAGVVGELFF. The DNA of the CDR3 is TGTGCCAGCAGCCCATTAGCGGGAGTTGTCGGGGAGCTGTTTTTT.

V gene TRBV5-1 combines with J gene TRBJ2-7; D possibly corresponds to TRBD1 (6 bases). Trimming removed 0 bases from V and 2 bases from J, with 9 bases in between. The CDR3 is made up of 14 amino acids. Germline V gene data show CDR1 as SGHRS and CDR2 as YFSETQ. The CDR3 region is CASSLAGQPYEQYF. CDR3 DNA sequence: TGCGCCAGCAGCTTGGCCGGACAGCCCTACGAGCAGTACTTC.

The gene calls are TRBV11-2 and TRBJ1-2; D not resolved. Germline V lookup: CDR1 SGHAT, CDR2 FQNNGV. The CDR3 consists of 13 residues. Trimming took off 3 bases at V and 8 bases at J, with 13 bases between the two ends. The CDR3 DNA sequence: TGTGCCAGCAGCTTTGATGGGAGAGTCGGCTACACCTTC. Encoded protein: CASSFDGRVGYTF.

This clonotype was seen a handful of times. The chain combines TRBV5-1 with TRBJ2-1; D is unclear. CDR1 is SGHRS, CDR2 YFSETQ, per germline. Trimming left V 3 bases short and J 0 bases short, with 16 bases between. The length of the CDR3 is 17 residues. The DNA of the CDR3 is TGCGCCAGCAGCTACGACCTTACAAGGAGCTCCTACAATGAGCAGTTCTTC. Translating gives CASSYDLTRSSYNEQFF.

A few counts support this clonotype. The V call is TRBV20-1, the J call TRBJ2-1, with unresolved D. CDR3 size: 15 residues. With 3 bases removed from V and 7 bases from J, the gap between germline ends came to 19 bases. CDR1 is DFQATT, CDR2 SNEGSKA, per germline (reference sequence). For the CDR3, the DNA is TGCAGTGCTAGTTTTGGACGAACGATCATTAATGAGCAGTTCTTC. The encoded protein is CSASFGRTIINEQFF.

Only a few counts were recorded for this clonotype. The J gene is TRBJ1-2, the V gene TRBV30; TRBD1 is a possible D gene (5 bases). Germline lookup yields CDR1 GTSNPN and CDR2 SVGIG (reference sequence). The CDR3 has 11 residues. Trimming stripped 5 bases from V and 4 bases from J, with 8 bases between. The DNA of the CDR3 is TGTGCCTGGGGGGACGGCTATGGCTACACCTTC. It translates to CAWGDGYGYTF.

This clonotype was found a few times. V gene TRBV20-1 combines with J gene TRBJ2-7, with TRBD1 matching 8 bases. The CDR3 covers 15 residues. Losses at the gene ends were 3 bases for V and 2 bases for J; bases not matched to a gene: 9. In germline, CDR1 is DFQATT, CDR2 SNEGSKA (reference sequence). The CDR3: CSASGIRQGTYEQYF. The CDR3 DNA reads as TGCAGTGCTAGTGGCATAAGACAGGGGACCTACGAGCAGTACTTC.

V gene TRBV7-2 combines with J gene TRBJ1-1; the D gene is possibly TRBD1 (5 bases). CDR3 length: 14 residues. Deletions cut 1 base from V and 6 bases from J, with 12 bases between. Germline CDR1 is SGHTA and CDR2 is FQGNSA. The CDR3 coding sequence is TGTGCCAGCAGCTTAGTGAGGGGAACAGCTGAAGCTTTCTTT. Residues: CASSLVRGTAEAFF.

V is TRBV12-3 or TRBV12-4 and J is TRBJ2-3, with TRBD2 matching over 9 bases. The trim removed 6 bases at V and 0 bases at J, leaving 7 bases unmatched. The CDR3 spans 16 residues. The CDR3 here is CASSPDLAGSTDTQYF. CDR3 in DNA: TGTGCCAGCAGCCCAGACCTAGCGGGAAGCACAGATACGCAGTATTTT.

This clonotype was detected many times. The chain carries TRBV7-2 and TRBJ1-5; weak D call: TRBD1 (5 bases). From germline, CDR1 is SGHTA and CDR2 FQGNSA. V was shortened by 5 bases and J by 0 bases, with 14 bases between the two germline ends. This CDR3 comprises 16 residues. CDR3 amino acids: CASSPRQGNSNQPQHF. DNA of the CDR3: TGTGCCAGCAGCCCCCGCCAGGGAAATAGCAATCAGCCCCAGCATTTT.

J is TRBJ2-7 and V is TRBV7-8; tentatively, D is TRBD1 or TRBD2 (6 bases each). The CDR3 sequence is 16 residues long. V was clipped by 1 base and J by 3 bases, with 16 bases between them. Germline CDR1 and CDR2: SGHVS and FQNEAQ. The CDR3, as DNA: TGTGCCAGCAGCTTAGAAGGGGGGACCCACTACTACGAGCAGTACTTC. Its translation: CASSLEGGTHYYEQYF.

CDR3 residues: CASRGGGKFYEQYF. The CDR3 DNA follows: TGTGCCAGCAGAGGGGGGGGAAAATTCTACGAGCAGTACTTC. V and J are TRBV6-2 or TRBV6-3 and TRBJ2-7, with a weak D call TRBD2 (7 bases). The CDR3 loop spans 14 amino acids. Trimming pared 6 bases from V and 3 bases from J, leaving 15 bases between. Germline V gene sequence: CDR1 MNHEY, CDR2 SVGEGT.

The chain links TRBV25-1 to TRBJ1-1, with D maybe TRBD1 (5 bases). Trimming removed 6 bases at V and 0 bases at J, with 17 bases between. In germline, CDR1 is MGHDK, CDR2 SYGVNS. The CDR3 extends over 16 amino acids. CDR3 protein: CASRASPGTVNTEAFF. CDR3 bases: TGTGCCAGCAGAGCCAGCCCCGGGACGGTGAACACTGAAGCTTTCTTT.

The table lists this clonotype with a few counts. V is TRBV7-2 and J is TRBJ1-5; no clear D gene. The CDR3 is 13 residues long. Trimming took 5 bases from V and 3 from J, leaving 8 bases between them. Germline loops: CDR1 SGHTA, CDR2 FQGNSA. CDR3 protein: CASSPSFNQPQHF. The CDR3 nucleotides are TGTGCCAGCAGCCCGTCGTTCAATCAGCCCCAGCATTTT. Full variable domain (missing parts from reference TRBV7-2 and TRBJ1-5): GAGVSQSPSNKVTEKGKDVELRCDPISGHTALYWYRQSLGQGLEFLIYFQGNSAPDKSGLPSDRFSAERTGGSVSTLTIQRTQQEDSAVYLCASSPSFNQPQHFGDGTRLSIL.

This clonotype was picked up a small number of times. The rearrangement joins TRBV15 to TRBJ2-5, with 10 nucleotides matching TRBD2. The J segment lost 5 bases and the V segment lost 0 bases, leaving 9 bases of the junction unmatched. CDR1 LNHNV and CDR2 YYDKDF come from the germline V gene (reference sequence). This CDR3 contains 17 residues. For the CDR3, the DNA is TGTGCCACCAGCAGAGATCGAATAGCGGGAGGAGGCGAGACCCAGTACTTC. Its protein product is CATSRDRIAGGGETQYF.

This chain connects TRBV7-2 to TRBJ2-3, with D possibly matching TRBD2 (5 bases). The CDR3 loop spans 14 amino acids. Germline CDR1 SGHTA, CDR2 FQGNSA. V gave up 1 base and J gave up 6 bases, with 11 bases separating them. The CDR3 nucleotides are TGTGCCAGCAGCTTAGGCGGGCCGAGGGATACGCAGTATTTT. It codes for CASSLGGPRDTQYF.

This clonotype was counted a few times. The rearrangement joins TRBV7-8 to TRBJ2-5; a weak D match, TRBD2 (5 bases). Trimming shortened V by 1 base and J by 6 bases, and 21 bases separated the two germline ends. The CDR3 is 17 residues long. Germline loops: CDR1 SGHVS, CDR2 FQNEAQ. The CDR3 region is CASSLDGRASVSQTQYF. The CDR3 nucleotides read TGTGCCAGCAGCTTAGATGGGCGGGCCTCGGTTTCCCAGACCCAGTACTTC. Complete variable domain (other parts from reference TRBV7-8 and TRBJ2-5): GAGVSQSPRYKVAKRGQDVALRCDPISGHVSLFWYQQALGQGPEFLTYFQNEAQLDKSGLPSDRFFAERPEGSVSTLKIQRTQQEDSAVYLCASSLDGRASVSQTQYFGPGTRLLVL.

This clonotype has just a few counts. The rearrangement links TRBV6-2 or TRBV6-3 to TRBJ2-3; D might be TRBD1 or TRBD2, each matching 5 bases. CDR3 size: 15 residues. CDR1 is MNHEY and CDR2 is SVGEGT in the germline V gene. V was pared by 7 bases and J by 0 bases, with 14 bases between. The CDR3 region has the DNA TGTGCCAGCATCCCCCCCGGGGCCAGCACAGATACGCAGTATTTT. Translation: CASIPPGASTDTQYF.

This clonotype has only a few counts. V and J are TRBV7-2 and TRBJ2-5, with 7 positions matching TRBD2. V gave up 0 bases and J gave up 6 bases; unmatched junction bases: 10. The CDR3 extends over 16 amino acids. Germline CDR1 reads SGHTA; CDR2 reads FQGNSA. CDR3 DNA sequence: TGTGCCAGCAGCTTAGCTTTGGCGGGGGTAATGCAGACCCAGTACTTC. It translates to CASSLALAGVMQTQYF.

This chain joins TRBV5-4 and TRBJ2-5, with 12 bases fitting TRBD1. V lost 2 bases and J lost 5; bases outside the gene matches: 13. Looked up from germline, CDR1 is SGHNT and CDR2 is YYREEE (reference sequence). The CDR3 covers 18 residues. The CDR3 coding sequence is TGTGCCAGCAGCTTTGCAGGGAGGGGACAGGGGGCGGGGGAGACCCAGTACTTC. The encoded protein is CASSFAGRGQGAGETQYF.

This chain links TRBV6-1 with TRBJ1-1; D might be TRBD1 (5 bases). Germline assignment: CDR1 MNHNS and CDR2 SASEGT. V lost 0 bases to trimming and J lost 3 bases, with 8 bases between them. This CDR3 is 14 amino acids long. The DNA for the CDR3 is TGTGCCAGCAGTGAAGCAAGACAGCACACTGAAGCTTTCTTT. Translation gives CASSEARQHTEAFF.